A selection of T cell receptor beta chains follows, all from one sample in a study of T-cell reconstitution after alpha-beta-depleted transplantation in children. TCRdb reanalysed the PCR reads using MiXCR and keeps one entry per CDR3 protein. Altogether 450,000 to 550,000 distinct CDR3 sequences are present, 11% being singletons, with the ten largest covering approximately 15%. The sample here was PBMCs, mostly from graft donor cells, taken 180 days after TCRalphabeta/CD19-depleted stem cell transplant. The receptors shown here come from a female patient between 2 and 10 years old who had a stem cell transplant for aplastic anemia, so the T cells may come from the graft donor. Both conserved end residues are trimmed from each CDR3. Not all rows give a size; the values are once, few, many and, for expanded clones, a class.

V gene	CDR3 length	clone size	CDR3 protein
TRBV6-1	12	-	ASSPPYSLETQY
TRBV20-1	15	few	SARDEGTSGRYNEQF
TRBV7-6	10	many	ASSPRVNEQF
TRBV20-1	12	-	SARARGRGEGQY
TRBV29-1	9	many	SVDRDGELF
TRBV5-1	12	-	ASSPTVGEETQY
TRBV12-3/TRBV12-4	8	few	ASSPNGYT
TRBV6-1	12	-	ASSPVTGKAEQF
TRBV28	14	-	ASSKGLAGAEDTQY
TRBV24-1	15	few	ATSDPTEFSGANVLT
TRBV28	11	few	ASSIPDSHIQY
TRBV28	13	few	ASSLGRGPNTEAF
TRBV7-2	11	-	ASSSWSHNEQF
TRBV20-1	11	-	SASGRAEETQY
TRBV6-5	11	few	AHGGSHGGELF
TRBV28	12	few	ASSRGSANYGYT
TRBV27	13	many	ASSFRVANTGELF
TRBV12-3/TRBV12-4	11	-	ASRTGTLKPQH
TRBV7-2	12	few	ASSLDRGPGEQY
TRBV14	14	-	ASSQDHNVRTDTQY
TRBV7-2	12	few	ASSRTRTQETQY
TRBV2	13	-	ASSGAGSSTDTQY
TRBV9	14	-	ASSVATGAGANVLT
TRBV28	14	-	ASRLGQGAEDTEAF
TRBV6-5	14	-	ASSYSSGTGIYEQY
TRBV7-2	11	few	ASSSRSFNEQF
TRBV29-1	15	-	SVEDSVADRGVYGYT
TRBV11-2	15	few	ASSFRALVLRYNEQF
TRBV29-1	12	-	SVVLTGLGDTQY
TRBV20-1	9	few	SASVQQPQH
TRBV27	14	-	ASNLYGTGDGNEQF
TRBV9	13	-	ASSVAGTGPYEQY
TRBV2	12	-	ASGRDRPYNEQF